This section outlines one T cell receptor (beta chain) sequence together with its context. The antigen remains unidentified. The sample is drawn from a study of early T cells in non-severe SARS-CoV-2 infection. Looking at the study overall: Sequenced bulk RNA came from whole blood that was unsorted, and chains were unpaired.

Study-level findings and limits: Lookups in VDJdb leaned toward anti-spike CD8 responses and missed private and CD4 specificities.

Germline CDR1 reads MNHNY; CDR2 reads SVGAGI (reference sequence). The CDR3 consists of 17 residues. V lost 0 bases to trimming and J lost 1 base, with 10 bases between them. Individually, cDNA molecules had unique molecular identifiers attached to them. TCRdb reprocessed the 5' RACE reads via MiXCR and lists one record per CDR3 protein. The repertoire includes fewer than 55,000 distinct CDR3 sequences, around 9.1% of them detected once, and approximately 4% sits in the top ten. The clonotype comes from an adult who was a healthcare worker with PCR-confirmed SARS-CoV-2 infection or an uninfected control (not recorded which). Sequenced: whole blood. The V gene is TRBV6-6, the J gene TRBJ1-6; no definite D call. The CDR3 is CASSYSIAGSYNSPLHF. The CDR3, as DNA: TGTGCCAGCAGTTACTCGATCGCAGGTTCCTATAATTCACCCCTCCACTTT.